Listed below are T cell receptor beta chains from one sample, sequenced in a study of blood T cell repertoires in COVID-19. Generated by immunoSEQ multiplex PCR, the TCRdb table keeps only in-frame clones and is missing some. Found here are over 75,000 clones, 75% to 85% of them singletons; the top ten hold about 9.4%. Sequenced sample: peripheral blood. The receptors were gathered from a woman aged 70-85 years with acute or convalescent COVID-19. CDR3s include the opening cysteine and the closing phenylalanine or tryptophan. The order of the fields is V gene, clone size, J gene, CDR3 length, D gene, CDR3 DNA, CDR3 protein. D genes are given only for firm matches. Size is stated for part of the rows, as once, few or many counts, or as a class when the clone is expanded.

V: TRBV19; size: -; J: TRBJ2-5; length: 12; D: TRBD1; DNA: TGTGCCAGTAGTCGACAGGGACAGACCCAGTACTTC; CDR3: CASSRQGQTQYF
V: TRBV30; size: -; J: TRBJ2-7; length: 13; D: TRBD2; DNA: TGTGCCTGGAGTATCCAGCGGGGCTACGAGCAGTACTTC; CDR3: CAWSIQRGYEQYF
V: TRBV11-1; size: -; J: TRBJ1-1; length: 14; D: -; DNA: TGTGCCAGCAGCTCCGTGTGGCGGGACACTGAAGCTTTCTTT; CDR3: CASSSVWRDTEAFF
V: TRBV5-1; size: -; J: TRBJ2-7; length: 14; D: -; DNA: TGCGCCAGCAGCTTGGCAGGGTCTCGGTACGAGCAGTACTTC; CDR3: CASSLAGSRYEQYF
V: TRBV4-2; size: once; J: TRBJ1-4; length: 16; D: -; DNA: TGTGCCAGCAGCCAAGATCTGAGCAGGGGTAATGAAAAACTGTTTTTT; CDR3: CASSQDLSRGNEKLFF
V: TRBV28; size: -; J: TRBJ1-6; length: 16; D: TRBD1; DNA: TGTGCCAGCAGTACGAGACAGGGGATTTTAGGTTCACCCCTCCACTTT; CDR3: CASSTRQGILGSPLHF
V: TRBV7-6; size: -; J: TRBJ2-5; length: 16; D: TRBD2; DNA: TGTGCCAGCAGCCCAGAGAGCGGGGGAGCACAAGAGACCCAGTACTTC; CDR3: CASSPESGGAQETQYF
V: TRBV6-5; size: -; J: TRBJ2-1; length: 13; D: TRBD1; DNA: TGTGCCAGCAGTTACTGGGGACAGAATGAGCAGTTCTTC; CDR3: CASSYWGQNEQFF
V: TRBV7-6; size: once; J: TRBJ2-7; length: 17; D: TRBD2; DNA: TGTGCCAGCAGCTTAGTTATGTCGGGACTAGGTGGCTACGAGCAGTACTTC; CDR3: CASSLVMSGLGGYEQYF
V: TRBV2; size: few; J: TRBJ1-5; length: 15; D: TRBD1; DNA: TGTGCCAGCAGGAAGGAGGGGGCGCTTAATCAGCCCCAGCATTTT; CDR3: CASRKEGALNQPQHF
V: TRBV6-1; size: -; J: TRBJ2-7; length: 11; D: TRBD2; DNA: TGTGCCAGCAGTGAGTCGGGGGGGCAGTACTTC; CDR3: CASSESGGQYF
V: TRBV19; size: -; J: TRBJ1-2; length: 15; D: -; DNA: TGTGCCAGTAGTGAGCGGGGGCCGGCTAACTATGGCTACACCTTC; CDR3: CASSERGPANYGYTF
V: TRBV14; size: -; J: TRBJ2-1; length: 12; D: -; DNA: TGTGCCAGCAGCCCCACTCACAATGAGCAGTTCTTC; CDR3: CASSPTHNEQFF
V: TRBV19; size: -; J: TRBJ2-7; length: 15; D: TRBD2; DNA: TGTGCCAGTAGCCGAATGGGACTAGGGAATTACGAGCAGTACTTC; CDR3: CASSRMGLGNYEQYF
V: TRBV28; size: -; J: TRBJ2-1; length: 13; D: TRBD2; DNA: TGTGCCACGACCGGGACTAGTAGGTATGAGCAGTTCTTC; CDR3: CATTGTSRYEQFF
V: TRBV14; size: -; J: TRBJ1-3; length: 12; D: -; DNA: TGTGCCAGCACGTTCTCTGGAAACACCATATATTTT; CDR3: CASTFSGNTIYF
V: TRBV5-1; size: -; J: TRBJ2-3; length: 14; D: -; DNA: TGCGCCAGCAGGGATGGCGGGGGCCCCTTAGCGCAGTATTTT; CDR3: CASRDGGGPLAQYF
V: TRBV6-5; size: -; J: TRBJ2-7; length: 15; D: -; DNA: TGTGCCAGCAGCCCGGGGGAGTGGAGGCCCTACGAGCAGTACTTC; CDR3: CASSPGEWRPYEQYF
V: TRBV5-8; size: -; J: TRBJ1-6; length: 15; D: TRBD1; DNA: TGTGCCAGCAGCCTGGGGGACAGGGAGGATTCACCCCTCCACTTT; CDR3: CASSLGDREDSPLHF
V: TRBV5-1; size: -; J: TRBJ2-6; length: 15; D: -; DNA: TGCGCCAGCAGCTTGGGGGTAGCGGGGGCCAACGTCCTGACTTTC; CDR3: CASSLGVAGANVLTF
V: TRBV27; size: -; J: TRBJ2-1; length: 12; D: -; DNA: TGTGCCAGCAGTCTAGGGGTTGGTGAGCAGTTCTTC; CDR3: CASSLGVGEQFF
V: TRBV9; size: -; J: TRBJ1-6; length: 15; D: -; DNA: TGTGCCAGCAGCGTAGGGACAGACAAAATATCACCCCTCCACTTT; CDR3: CASSVGTDKISPLHF